This entry concerns a single T cell receptor beta chain. TCRdb reprocessed the 5' RACE reads via MiXCR and lists one record per CDR3 protein. The table lists under 110,000 distinct CDR3 sequences, around 11% of them singletons. This entry belongs to a study of T-cell memory formation after mild COVID-19. The source material was PBMCs or a T cell subset sorted from them (not recorded which). This sequence originates from an adult woman who had mild COVID-19 (a few samples of this study predate the infection). Cell type and time point are not known.

The CDR3 bases are TGCGCCAGCAGCCAGGGGATAACTAATGAAAAACTGTTTTTT. This codes for CASSQGITNEKLFF. The chain joins TRBV5-1 to TRBJ1-4, with D possibly being TRBD1 (6 bases). Looked up from germline, CDR1 is SGHRS and CDR2 is YFSETQ. This CDR3 contains 14 residues. The ends were cut back, 4 bases at V and 1 base at J, with 8 bases in the middle.